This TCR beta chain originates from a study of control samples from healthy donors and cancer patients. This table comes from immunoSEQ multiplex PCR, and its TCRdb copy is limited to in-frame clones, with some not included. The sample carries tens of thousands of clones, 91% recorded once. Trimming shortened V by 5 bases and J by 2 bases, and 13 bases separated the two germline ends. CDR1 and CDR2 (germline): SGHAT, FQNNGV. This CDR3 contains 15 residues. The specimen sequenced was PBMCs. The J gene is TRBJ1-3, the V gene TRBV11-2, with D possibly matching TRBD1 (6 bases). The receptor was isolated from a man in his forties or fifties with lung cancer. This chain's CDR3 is CASSIKGGPGNTIYF. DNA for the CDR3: TGTGCCAGCAGCATAAAAGGGGGTCCTGGAAACACCATATATTTT.